This T cell receptor beta chain was profiled in a study of blood T cell repertoires in COVID-19. Germline CDR1 is KGHSH and CDR2 is LQKENI. The V segment lost 1 base and the J segment 1 base; nucleotides outside the gene matches: 3. This CDR3 has 17 residues. Repertoires were generated with immunoSEQ multiplex PCR, while TCRdb's copy carries only in-frame clones and drops some. The table shows approximately 100,000 clones, with about nine tenths occurring only once. The specimen sequenced was peripheral blood. This sequence originates from a man aged 45-65 years with acute or convalescent COVID-19. The rearrangement links TRBV18 to TRBJ1-5; 11 bases map to TRBD1. CDR3 bases: TGTGCCAGCTCACCACTTGGGACAGGGGGAAGCAATCAGCCCCAGCATTTT. Translation: CASSPLGTGGSNQPQHF.